This T cell receptor beta chain was sequenced during a study of T cell repertoires in cytomegalovirus infection. TCRdb re-derived calls from the reads in MiXCR, one entry per CDR3 protein. The sample yields approximately 70,000 distinct CDR3 sequences, around 21% seen once. Study findings and constraints: HLA-C-restricted CMV-specific TCR beta clonotypes prevailed in the ex vivo response. Identification of carriers of CMV plus the relevant HLA was performed using cumulative public TCR beta family frequency.

A note on this clonotype: Its antigen is still unknown.

CDR1 is SGHNT, CDR2 YYREEE, per germline (reference sequence). This CDR3 is built from 15 residues. Trimming left V 1 base short and J 9 bases short, with 20 bases between. This rearrangement joins TRBV5-4 to TRBJ2-7; D might be TRBD1 or TRBD2, each matching 5 bases. The specimen sequenced was PBMCs, sequenced either directly or after in vitro stimulation (not recorded which). The sequence derives from a human donor in good health (CMV status not recorded). Some clones in this sample may be carry-over from other donors' samples. CDR3 in DNA: TGTGCCAGCAGCTTGCGGTTACGGGACGAGGGTGTGCAGTACTTC. Translating it yields CASSLRLRDEGVQYF.